Listed below are T cell receptor beta chains from one sample, sequenced in a study of cytomegalovirus exposure and HLA in healthy donors. TCRdb's table, derived via immunoSEQ multiplex PCR, lists solely in-frame clones and lacks some. The sample has about 200,000 clones, almost 80% seen once. Sequences were obtained from PBMCs. Source of these receptors: a young man in good health and CMV-seronegative. Both conserved end residues are part of each CDR3. A D gene is named only where the DNA matches it firmly. Clone sizes are given selectively: once, few, many, or a class where the clone is expanded.

CDR3nt: TGTGCCAGTAGCCGACTAGCGTCTACATACAATGAGCAGTTCTTC; CDR3aa: CASSRLASTYNEQFF; abundance: NA; j_gene: TRBJ2-1; v_gene: TRBV19; d_gene: TRBD2
CDR3nt: TGTGCCAGCAGCGGTAGCGGGAGGGCCACAGATACGCAGTATTTT; CDR3aa: CASSGSGRATDTQYF; abundance: NA; j_gene: TRBJ2-3; v_gene: TRBV9; d_gene: TRBD2
CDR3nt: TGTGCCAGCAGCGTCCCAGGATCACCCCTCCACTTT; CDR3aa: CASSVPGSPLHF; abundance: NA; j_gene: TRBJ1-6; v_gene: TRBV9; d_gene: NA
CDR3nt: TGTGCCAGTAAGGGACAGCTCCCGAACACCGGGGAGCTGTTTTTT; CDR3aa: CASKGQLPNTGELFF; abundance: NA; j_gene: TRBJ2-2; v_gene: TRBV2; d_gene: TRBD1
CDR3nt: TGTGCCAGCAGCCCGGGTCTCCTAGCGGGAGCGGCGGCCGGGGAGCTGTTTTTT; CDR3aa: CASSPGLLAGAAAGELFF; abundance: NA; j_gene: TRBJ2-2; v_gene: TRBV5-4; d_gene: TRBD2
CDR3nt: TGCAGCGTTGACGGACCCCGGGAGGGGCAGTATTTT; CDR3aa: CSVDGPREGQYF; abundance: NA; j_gene: TRBJ2-3; v_gene: TRBV29-1; d_gene: TRBD2
CDR3nt: TGCGCCAGCAGCCAAGACCGACTAGCGGAGTACAATGAGCAGTTCTTC; CDR3aa: CASSQDRLAEYNEQFF; abundance: NA; j_gene: TRBJ2-1; v_gene: TRBV4-3; d_gene: TRBD2
CDR3nt: TGTGCCAGCAGGTCAGGGGGCGACGAGCAGTACTTC; CDR3aa: CASRSGGDEQYF; abundance: NA; j_gene: TRBJ2-7; v_gene: TRBV27; d_gene: TRBD1
CDR3nt: TGTGCCAGCAGCTTGTTCGGGAAACAAGAGACCCAGTACTTC; CDR3aa: CASSLFGKQETQYF; abundance: NA; j_gene: TRBJ2-5; v_gene: TRBV7-2; d_gene: NA
CDR3nt: TGTGCCAGTAGTATAAGGGAGCACCGAACTGAAGCTTTCTTT; CDR3aa: CASSIREHRTEAFF; abundance: NA; j_gene: TRBJ1-1; v_gene: TRBV19; d_gene: NA
CDR3nt: TGTGCCAGCAGCCCCATCTCCCGACGGGGGGCAACGACCTACGAGCAGTACTTC; CDR3aa: CASSPISRRGATTYEQYF; abundance: NA; j_gene: TRBJ2-7; v_gene: TRBV11-2; d_gene: NA
CDR3nt: TGTGCCAGCAGCAAAGGTGCGGGGGGGCCAGATACGCAGTATTTT; CDR3aa: CASSKGAGGPDTQYF; abundance: NA; j_gene: TRBJ2-3; v_gene: TRBV5-4; d_gene: TRBD2
CDR3nt: TGTGCCGCAGGAGGAGTTTACTATGGCTACACCTTC; CDR3aa: CAAGGVYYGYTF; abundance: few; j_gene: TRBJ1-2; v_gene: TRBV6-6; d_gene: NA
CDR3nt: TGTGCCAGCAGGACGACAGAGAGTACTGAAGCTTTCTTT; CDR3aa: CASRTTESTEAFF; abundance: NA; j_gene: TRBJ1-1; v_gene: TRBV6-6; d_gene: NA
CDR3nt: TGCGCCAGCAGAATTAGACAGGACGGCTCACCCCTCCACTTT; CDR3aa: CASRIRQDGSPLHF; abundance: once; j_gene: TRBJ1-6; v_gene: TRBV5-1; d_gene: NA
CDR3nt: TGTGCCAGCAGCTATCAGACTAGCGGGGGGATCCAAGAGACCCAGTACTTC; CDR3aa: CASSYQTSGGIQETQYF; abundance: few; j_gene: TRBJ2-5; v_gene: TRBV11-3; d_gene: TRBD2
CDR3nt: TGTGCCAGCAGCGTAGCTGAAAATTGGCGGTACGAGCAGTACTTC; CDR3aa: CASSVAENWRYEQYF; abundance: NA; j_gene: TRBJ2-7; v_gene: TRBV9; d_gene: NA
CDR3nt: TGTGCCAGCAGCTCTGGACAGCCCCAAGAGACCCAGTACTTC; CDR3aa: CASSSGQPQETQYF; abundance: few; j_gene: TRBJ2-5; v_gene: TRBV7-2; d_gene: NA
CDR3nt: TGCGCCAGCAGCCGAAAGGTGGGCTCCGGGGACAGTTCCACAGATACGCAGTATTTT; CDR3aa: CASSRKVGSGDSSTDTQYF; abundance: NA; j_gene: TRBJ2-3; v_gene: TRBV5-1; d_gene: TRBD1
CDR3nt: TGTGCCAGCAGCTTGAGCAGAGGGGGGGACGAGCAGTACTTC; CDR3aa: CASSLSRGGDEQYF; abundance: NA; j_gene: TRBJ2-7; v_gene: TRBV11-3; d_gene: NA